One sample yielded the 21 T cell receptor beta chains listed below, sequenced in a study of cytomegalovirus exposure and HLA in healthy donors. PCR primers comprised 60 Vbeta and 13 Jbeta primers. Profiling relied on immunoSEQ multiplex PCR, and the TCRdb table lists in-frame clones only, not all of them. The sample totals 150,000 to 200,000 clones. Sequencing was done on a sample of PBMCs. These receptors were taken from a woman under 30 in good health and CMV-seropositive.

V is TRBV10-3 and J is TRBJ2-7; possibly TRBD1 for D (6 bases). Germline CDR1 and CDR2: ENHRY and SYGVKD. The CDR3 runs 14 residues. V was pared by 0 bases and J by 2 bases, with 8 bases between. The CDR3 sequence is CAISESTGTYEQYF. CDR3 nucleotide sequence: TGTGCCATCAGTGAGTCGACAGGCACCTACGAGCAGTACTTC.

The rearrangement links TRBV19 to TRBJ2-1; a weak D match, TRBD1 (6 bases). The CDR3 spans 16 residues. Germline V gene data show CDR1 as LNHDA and CDR2 as SQIVND (reference sequence). V lost 9 bases and J 3 bases, leaving 21 bases between the germline ends. The chain's CDR3 is CARNLSGAGVYNEQFF. CDR3 bases: TGTGCCAGAAACCTATCCGGGGCAGGGGTCTACAATGAGCAGTTCTTC.

The gene calls are TRBV27 and TRBJ1-2, with D possibly being TRBD1 (5 bases). Germline V gene sequence: CDR1 MNHEY, CDR2 SMNVEV (reference sequence). The CDR3 is 14 residues long. V was clipped by 8 bases and J by 8 bases, with 21 bases between them. This CDR3 reads CASAPEAGWWGYTF. The CDR3 region has the DNA TGTGCCAGCGCCCCAGAGGCAGGGTGGTGGGGCTACACCTTC.

The V and J genes are TRBV12-5 and TRBJ2-2; 8 positions agree with TRBD1. CDR1 and CDR2 from the germline V gene are LGHNT and FRNRAP. V was pared by 0 bases and J by 6 bases, with 6 bases of the junction left unmatched. The CDR3 has 16 residues. Here the CDR3 reads CASGLVGTGLAGELFF. Written as DNA, the CDR3 is TGTGCTAGTGGTTTGGTTGGGACAGGCTTAGCCGGGGAGCTGTTTTTT.

Comment on this clone: Relative to the germline gene, one junction end is altered; a read error may explain this. The same CDR3 can be traced to other DNA sequences in this sample. The chain couples TRBV15 to TRBJ2-3; 7 bases map to TRBD2. This CDR3 is built from 15 residues. Germline V gene lookup returns CDR1 LNHNV and CDR2 YYDKDF (reference sequence). CDR3 nucleotide sequence: TGCGCCACCAGCGTAATTAGCGGGAGCACAGATACGCAGTATTTT. Its translation: CATSVISGSTDTQYF.

The chain links TRBV7-9 to TRBJ1-1; 8 nucleotides match TRBD1. J gave up 4 bases and V 5 bases, and 6 bases lay outside the gene matches. Germline CDR1 SEHNR, CDR2 FQNEAQ (reference sequence). The CDR3 is 14 amino acids. The CDR3 nucleotides read TGTGCCAGCAGCCTTACAGGGGGAGGCACTGAAGCTTTCTTT. This translates into CASSLTGGGTEAFF.

The rearrangement links TRBV10-1 to TRBJ2-7; 11 bases are a match to TRBD2. CDR3 length: 15 residues. Germline V gene data show CDR1 as WNHNN and CDR2 as SYGVQD (reference sequence). Germline trimming cut 2 bases from V and 5 bases from J; bases unmatched to any gene: 5. Written as DNA, the CDR3 is TGCGCCAGCAGTGAGCCTATAGCGGGAGGGAACGAGCAGTACTTC. Translation: CASSEPIAGGNEQYF.

The chain recombines TRBV14 with TRBJ2-3, with TRBD1 as a possible D gene (6 bases). V was cut by 5 bases and J by 2 bases, with 11 bases left in between. This CDR3 is built from 14 residues. The germline V gene encodes CDR1 SGHDN and CDR2 FVKESK. In nucleotides, the CDR3 is TGTGCCAGCAGCGATCGACAGGACACAGATACGCAGTATTTT. It yields the protein CASSDRQDTDTQYF.

J is TRBJ2-1 and V is TRBV11-3, with D tentatively TRBD1 (5 bases). Germline CDR1 reads SGHNT; CDR2 reads YENEEA. V was clipped by 4 bases and J by 3 bases, with 16 bases between them. CDR3 length equals 16 residues. The CDR3 nucleotides are TGTGCCAGCAGCTCCTACGAACAGGCCAACTACAATGAGCAGTTCTTC. Its translation is CASSSYEQANYNEQFF. The variable domain in full, completed from reference TRBV11-3 and TRBJ2-1, reads EAGVVQSPRYKIIEKKQPVAFWCNPISGHNTLYWYLQNLGQGPELLIRYENEEAVDDSQLPKDRFSAERLKGVDSTLKIQPAELGDSAVYLCASSSYEQANYNEQFFGPGTRLTVL.

The chain links TRBV6-1 to TRBJ1-6; 7 positions match TRBD1. This CDR3 comprises 15 residues. The J segment lost 7 bases and the V segment lost 8 bases, leaving 11 bases of the junction unmatched. Per the germline V gene, CDR1 is MNHNS and CDR2 is SASEGT. The CDR3 nucleotides read TGTGCCAGCCGGAAGGAGGGGGCGAGGAATTCACCCCTCCACTTT. Amino acids: CASRKEGARNSPLHF.

V gene TRBV6-4 combines with J gene TRBJ2-2, with a tentative D call TRBD2 (5 bases). V gave up 2 bases and J gave up 4 bases, with 11 bases separating them. This CDR3 region has 15 residues. Germline V gives CDR1 MRHNA, CDR2 SNTAGT. The CDR3 DNA follows: TGTGCCAGCAGTGACAACCGGGGAAGCACCGGGGAGCTGTTTTTT. This codes for CASSDNRGSTGELFF.

The chain combines TRBV7-9 with TRBJ2-2; D perhaps matches TRBD1 (6 bases). This CDR3 is 14 amino acids long. Germline CDR1 is SEHNR and CDR2 is FQNEAQ (reference sequence). The CDR3 region is CSLSDRKNTGELFF. For the CDR3, the DNA is TGTAGTTTGAGTGACAGGAAAAACACCGGGGAGCTGTTTTTT.

The gene calls are TRBV25-1 and TRBJ2-7; 7 bases match TRBD1. The germline CDR1 and CDR2 sequences are MGHDK and SYGVNS. The trim removed 1 base at V and 3 bases at J, leaving 9 bases unmatched. The CDR3 runs to 16 residues. The CDR3 coding sequence is TGTGCCAGCAGTGAATTTAAGGACAGGCGGAACTACGAGCAGTACTTC. Translation: CASSEFKDRRNYEQYF.

This chain connects TRBV10-1 to TRBJ2-1; D is perhaps TRBD1 (6 bases). V lost 2 bases and J lost 4, with 12 bases in between. CDR1 is WNHNN, CDR2 SYGVQD, per germline (reference sequence). This CDR3 contains 15 residues. The CDR3, as DNA: TGCGCCAGCAGTGAGGGGGGACAACAATACAATGAGCAGTTCTTC. Protein sequence: CASSEGGQQYNEQFF.

The V and J genes are TRBV6-1 and TRBJ1-6; TRBD1 matches at 7 bases. Germline CDR1 is MNHNS and CDR2 is SASEGT. There are 15 residues in the CDR3. Trimming took 2 bases from V and 9 from J; bases not matched to a gene: 7. The chain's CDR3 is CASSEPDRASSPLHF. Here the CDR3 DNA reads TGTGCCAGCAGTGAACCCGACAGGGCTAGTTCACCCCTCCACTTT.

The chain couples TRBV12-5 to TRBJ1-1, with 12 bases fitting TRBD1. Trimming cost V 2 bases and J 3 bases; bases outside gene matches: 13. The CDR3 is made up of 19 amino acids. Germline-derived CDR1 and CDR2 are LGHNT and FRNRAP. The CDR3 nucleotides read TGTGCTAGTGGTTTGCCCCCCGGGACAGGGGGCGTTTTGGACACTGAAGCTTTCTTT. This codes for CASGLPPGTGGVLDTEAFF.

Concerning this clone: This same CDR3 is encoded by further DNA sequences in the sample. The genes are TRBV6-5 and TRBJ1-1; D is ambiguous. The CDR3 sequence is 13 residues long. The V end was cut by 4 bases, the J end by 1 base, with 7 bases between. CDR1 and CDR2 from the germline V gene are MNHEY and SVGAGI. The CDR3 nucleotides are TGTGCCAGCAGTTCCCCAGGGAACACTGAAGCTTTCTTT. This codes for CASSSPGNTEAFF.

The chain recombines TRBV6-1 with TRBJ2-1; 8 bases fit TRBD1. The CDR3 is 13 amino acids. The germline CDR1 and CDR2 sequences are MNHNS and SASEGT. The V gene end was trimmed by 6 bases and the J gene end by 6 bases; junction bases not matched to a gene: 4. The CDR3 spells CASRVQGGNEQFF. The CDR3 nucleotides are TGTGCCAGCAGGGTACAGGGGGGCAATGAGCAGTTCTTC.

The chain is built from TRBV7-2 and TRBJ1-2; the match to TRBD1 covers 8 bases. The CDR3 is 14 amino acids. Germline V gene sequence: CDR1 SGHTA, CDR2 FQGNSA. Trimming took 4 bases from V and 3 from J; bases not matched to a gene: 4. The CDR3 DNA is TGTGCCAGCAGCTCTAGGACAGGGTACTATGGCTACACCTTC. Protein: CASSSRTGYYGYTF.

The chain recombines TRBV30 with TRBJ1-6; perhaps TRBD1 as D (6 bases). The CDR3 contains 15 residues. CDR1 GTSNPN and CDR2 SVGIG come from the germline V gene (reference sequence). Trimming stripped 3 bases from V and 3 bases from J, with 12 bases between. The CDR3 loop reads CAWRHQTGYNSPLHF. CDR3 bases: TGTGCCTGGAGACACCAGACAGGCTATAATTCACCCCTCCACTTT.

The chain is built from TRBV7-7 and TRBJ2-7; 7 bases are a match to TRBD2. Germline V gene lookup returns CDR1 SSHAT and CDR2 FNYEAQ (reference sequence). The CDR3 runs to 13 residues. V was pared by 5 bases and J by 2 bases, with 3 bases of the junction left unmatched. The CDR3 here is CASSPSGPYEQYF. The DNA of the CDR3 is TGTGCCAGCAGCCCTAGCGGCCCCTACGAGCAGTACTTC.